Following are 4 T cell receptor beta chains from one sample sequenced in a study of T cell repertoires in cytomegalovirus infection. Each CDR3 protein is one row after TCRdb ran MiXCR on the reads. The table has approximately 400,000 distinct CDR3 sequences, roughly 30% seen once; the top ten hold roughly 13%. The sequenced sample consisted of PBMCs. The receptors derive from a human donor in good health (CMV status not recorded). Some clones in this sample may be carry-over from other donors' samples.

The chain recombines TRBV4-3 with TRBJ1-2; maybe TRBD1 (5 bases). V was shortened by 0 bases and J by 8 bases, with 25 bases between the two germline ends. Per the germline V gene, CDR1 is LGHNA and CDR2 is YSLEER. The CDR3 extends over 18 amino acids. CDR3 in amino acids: CASSQDTPGLTFRGGYTF. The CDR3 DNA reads TGCGCCAGCAGCCAAGATACCCCGGGACTGACATTCCGAGGGGGCTACACCTTC.

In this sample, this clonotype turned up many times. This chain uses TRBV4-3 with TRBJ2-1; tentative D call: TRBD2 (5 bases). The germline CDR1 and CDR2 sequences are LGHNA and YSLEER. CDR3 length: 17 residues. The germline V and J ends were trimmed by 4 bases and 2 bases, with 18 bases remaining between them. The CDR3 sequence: CASSPQQPGITYNEQFF. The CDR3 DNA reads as TGCGCCAGCAGCCCGCAACAGCCGGGGATTACCTACAATGAGCAGTTCTTC.

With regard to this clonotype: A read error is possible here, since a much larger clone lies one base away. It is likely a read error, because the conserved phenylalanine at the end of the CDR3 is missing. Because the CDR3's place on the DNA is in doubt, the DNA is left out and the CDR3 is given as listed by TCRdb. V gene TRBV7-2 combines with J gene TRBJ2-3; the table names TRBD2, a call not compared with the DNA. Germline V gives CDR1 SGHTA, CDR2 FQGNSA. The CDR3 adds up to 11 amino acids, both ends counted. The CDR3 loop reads CASSAGTDLHL.

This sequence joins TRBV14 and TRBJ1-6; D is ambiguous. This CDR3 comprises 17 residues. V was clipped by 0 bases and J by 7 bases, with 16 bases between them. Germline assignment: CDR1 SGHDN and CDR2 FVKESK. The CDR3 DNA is TGTGCCAGCAGCCAAGATCGAAAGGGTCTGAGGAATTCACCCCTCCACTTT. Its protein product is CASSQDRKGLRNSPLHF.